The 15 T cell receptor beta chains below were found in one sample sequenced in a study of neoadjuvant anti-PD-1 for oral cavity cancer. Produced via immunoSEQ multiplex PCR; TCRdb's table is partial and in-frame only. This table has under 85,000 clones, 70% to 85% appearing once. The input for sequencing was PBMCs, taken before nivolumab (anti-PD-1) treatment. The receptors stem from a person between 40 and 85 years old with oral cavity squamous cell carcinoma.

The rearrangement links TRBV6-5 to TRBJ2-5, with a possible D match to TRBD2 (6 bases). Trimming took off 5 bases at V and 3 bases at J, with 16 bases between the two ends. Looked up from germline, CDR1 is MNHEY and CDR2 is SVGAGI. This CDR3 is 15 amino acids long. CDR3 DNA: TGTGCCAGCAGTACCGGGCGGGGACCTAAAGAGACCCAGTACTTC. This codes for CASSTGRGPKETQYF.

The rearrangement links TRBV4-1 to TRBJ1-3, with a possible D match to TRBD1 (6 bases). V was trimmed by 0 bases and J by 0 bases, leaving 9 bases between them. This CDR3 contains 16 residues. Germline V gene data show CDR1 as MGHRA and CDR2 as YSYEKL. CDR3 bases: TGCGCCAGCAGCCAAGATCTAGGGGGCTCTGGAAACACCATATATTTT. This translates into CASSQDLGGSGNTIYF.

This clone has a handful of counts. The chain carries TRBV2 and TRBJ2-1, with a possible D match to TRBD1 (6 bases). This CDR3 region has 13 residues. The V end was cut by 1 base, the J end by 11 bases, with 12 bases between. CDR1 and CDR2 from the germline V gene are SNHLY and FYNNEI. The chain's CDR3 is CASSEEGVVKQFF. DNA of the CDR3: TGTGCCAGCAGTGAAGAGGGGGTGGTAAAGCAGTTCTTC.

The chain links TRBV9 to TRBJ2-1, with D possibly TRBD1 on 6 matching bases. The V gene lost 7 bases and the J gene lost 5 bases, with 7 bases spanning the gap. Per the germline V gene, CDR1 is SGDLS and CDR2 is YYNGEE. The CDR3 has 11 amino acids. The CDR3 reads CASGQNNEQFF. The CDR3 DNA is TGTGCCAGCGGACAGAACAATGAGCAGTTCTTC.

CDR3 nucleotides: TGTGCCAGCAGTTACTCGGTGCAGGGTGTTACCGAGCAGTACTTC. Translating gives CASSYSVQGVTEQYF. The chain uses TRBV6-5 and TRBJ2-7, with a weak D call TRBD1 (5 bases). The V gene's germline CDR1 is MNHEY and CDR2 SVGAGI. V was trimmed by 0 bases and J by 6 bases, leaving 15 bases between them. This CDR3 is built from 15 residues.

The genes are TRBV5-1 and TRBJ2-5; no definite D call. Per germline, CDR1 SGHRS and CDR2 YFSETQ. The V and J ends lost 2 bases and 4 bases respectively, with 9 bases between them. The length of the CDR3 is 13 residues. This CDR3 reads CASSFGLLETQYF. CDR3 DNA: TGCGCCAGCAGCTTTGGGCTTTTAGAGACCCAGTACTTC.

The genes are TRBV10-3 and TRBJ2-1; D ambiguous. The CDR3 consists of 14 residues. V lost 3 bases and J 7 bases, leaving 13 bases between the germline ends. Germline V lookup: CDR1 ENHRY, CDR2 SYGVKD. Written as DNA, the CDR3 is TGTGCCATCAGTGATTTTGGATGGGGTAATGAGCAGTTCTTC. This codes for CAISDFGWGNEQFF.

This clone has more than one count but fewer than ten. The gene calls are TRBV5-1 and TRBJ2-7, with TRBD2 matching 7 bases. V dropped 5 bases and J dropped 6; count of bases not matched to a gene: 14. The CDR3 totals 15 residues. The germline CDR1 and CDR2 sequences are SGHRS and YFSETQ. CDR3 nucleotide sequence: TGCGCCAGCAGACCCCGGGAGGAGTCCGAGGCCGAGCAGTACTTC. Translated, it gives CASRPREESEAEQYF. The variable domain in full, completed from reference TRBV5-1 and TRBJ2-7, reads KAGVTQTPRYLIKTRGQQVTLSCSPISGHRSVSWYQQTPGQGLQFLFEYFSETQRNKGNFPGRFSGRQFSNSRSEMNVSTLELGDSALYLCASRPREESEAEQYFGPGTRLTVT.

J is TRBJ1-1 and V is TRBV5-6, with D perhaps TRBD1 (5 bases). The CDR3 is 15 residues long. Per the germline V gene, CDR1 is SGHDT and CDR2 is YYEEEE. Trimming removed 4 bases from V and 4 bases from J, with 17 bases in between. In DNA, the CDR3 is TGTGCCAGCAGCACTGGGCCCAGGGACGGCACTGAAGCTTTCTTT. This translates into CASSTGPRDGTEAFF.

CDR3 in amino acids: CASISGTGLPTSYGYTF. As DNA, the CDR3 is TGTGCCAGCATCTCCGGGACAGGGTTACCCACTAGCTATGGCTACACCTTC. The chain carries TRBV21-1 and TRBJ1-2; the table assigns TRBD1, which was not confirmed against the DNA. TRBV21-1 is recorded as a pseudogene. There are 17 residues in the CDR3.

The sample holds one count of this clone. The V call is TRBV11-2, the J call TRBJ2-1; D may be TRBD2 (5 bases). The CDR3 contains 15 residues. From germline, CDR1 is SGHAT and CDR2 FQNNGV. Trimming removed 4 bases at V and 0 bases at J, with 10 bases between. This CDR3 reads CASSWGVGSYNEQFF. The CDR3 nucleotides read TGTGCCAGCAGCTGGGGAGTGGGCTCCTACAATGAGCAGTTCTTC.

This clone has a single count. The chain is built from TRBV14 and TRBJ1-5, with D tentatively TRBD1 (5 bases). CDR1 and CDR2 (germline): SGHDN, FVKESK. V was pared by 4 bases and J by 5 bases, with 12 bases between. This CDR3 region has 14 residues. The CDR3 nucleotides are TGTGCCAGCAGCCCCCCTGGGGCAGATCAGCCCCAGCATTTT. Translated: CASSPPGADQPQHF. The full variable domain, completed using reference TRBV14 and TRBJ1-5, is EAGVTQFPSHSVIEKGQTVTLRCDPISGHDNLYWYRRVMGKEIKFLLHFVKESKQDESGMPNNRFLAERTGGTYSTLKVQPAELEDSGVYFCASSPPGADQPQHFGDGTRLSIL.

This clone was seen a few times. The chain links TRBV9 to TRBJ2-3; D may be TRBD1 (5 bases). The CDR3 is made up of 15 amino acids. Between the trimmed V and J ends, which lost 0 bases and 7 bases, there was a span of 15 bases. Germline lookup yields CDR1 SGDLS and CDR2 YYNGEE. CDR3: CASSVGLGASNTQYF. CDR3 in DNA: TGTGCCAGCAGCGTAGGGCTAGGGGCCTCGAATACGCAGTATTTT.

The chain joins TRBV2 to TRBJ2-1; no firm D call. Trimming pared 3 bases from V and 9 bases from J, leaving 12 bases between. The CDR3 length is 13 residues. The germline CDR1 and CDR2 sequences are SNHLY and FYNNEI. This CDR3 reads CASSETGLGEQFF. The CDR3 region has the DNA TGTGCCAGCAGTGAGACTGGGCTCGGTGAGCAGTTCTTC. Full variable domain (missing parts from reference TRBV2 and TRBJ2-1): EPEVTQTPSHQVTQMGQEVILRCVPISNHLYFYWYRQILGQKVEFLVSFYNNEISEKSEIFDDQFSVERPDGSNFTLKIRSTKLEDSAMYFCASSETGLGEQFFGPGTRLTVL.

This clone was picked up one time. The rearrangement uses TRBV7-9 and TRBJ1-5; D is undetermined. From germline, CDR1 is SEHNR and CDR2 FQNEAQ (reference sequence). V was clipped by 4 bases and J by 4 bases, with 8 bases between them. This CDR3 spans 13 amino acids. The CDR3 bases are TGTGCCAGCAGCTCCTCCCAGAATCAGCCCCAGCATTTT. Translation: CASSSSQNQPQHF.